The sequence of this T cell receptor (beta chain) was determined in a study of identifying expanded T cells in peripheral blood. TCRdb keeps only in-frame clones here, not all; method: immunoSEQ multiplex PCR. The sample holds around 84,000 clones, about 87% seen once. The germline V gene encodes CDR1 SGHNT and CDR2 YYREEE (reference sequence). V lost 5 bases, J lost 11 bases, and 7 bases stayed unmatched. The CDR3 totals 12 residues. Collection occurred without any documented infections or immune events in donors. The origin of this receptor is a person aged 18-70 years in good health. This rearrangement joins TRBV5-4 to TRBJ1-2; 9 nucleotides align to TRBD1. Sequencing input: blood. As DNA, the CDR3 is TGTGCCAGCAGTCAAAGGACAGGGGAATACACCTTC. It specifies CASSQRTGEYTF.